This TCR beta chain derives from a study of blood T cell repertoires in COVID-19. Study at large: Specimens from acute and convalescent COVID-19 originated in the United States, Italy and Spain. From T cells, B-cell-depleted T cells, or PBMCs came the material, which was cDNA or gDNA.

In the source study's methods: Amplifying reference gene primers gave estimates of nucleated cell counts. Here immunoSEQ multiplex PCR was the method, and the copy in TCRdb shows in-frame clones only, minus some. V, J and clone size were drawn from that table, and D and trimming were deduced from the DNA. The sample has under 150,000 clones, approximately 71% seen once. There are 14 residues in the CDR3. In germline, CDR1 is MGHRA, CDR2 YSYEKL. V was trimmed by 4 bases and J by 2 bases, leaving 11 bases between them. This TCR was recovered from a woman in her 70s with acute or convalescent COVID-19. The V gene is TRBV4-1, the J gene TRBJ1-2, with D unclear. Sequenced sample: peripheral blood. DNA for the CDR3: TGCGCCAGCAGCCGCGGGGATGGCAACTATGGCTACACCTTC. This encodes CASSRGDGNYGYTF.